These 16 T cell receptor beta chains were sequenced from one sample in a study of blood T cells in healthy people across ages. With a J-beta primer mix and a sample-barcoded 5' primer, a second PCR ran about 6 to 11 cycles. Using its own MiXCR run on the 5' RACE reads, TCRdb lists one record per CDR3 protein. The repertoire has hundreds of thousands of distinct CDR3 sequences, over 40% of them found once; the top ten carry roughly 14%. The sample was blood. The receptors shown here come from an elderly woman in good health.

This chain links TRBV25-1 with TRBJ1-2, with a possible D match to TRBD1 (5 bases). The V gene lost 4 bases and the J gene lost 7 bases, with 10 bases spanning the gap. The CDR3 consists of 12 residues. Germline CDR1 MGHDK, CDR2 SYGVNS. CDR3 DNA: TGTGCCAGCAGTGGGGGGTTGCGTGGCTACACCTTC. Translating it yields CASSGGLRGYTF.

This clonotype was detected a few times. A much larger clone differs from this one at a single base, so this may be a read error. The chain uses TRBV6-6 and TRBJ2-1, with TRBD1 as a possible D gene (6 bases). Trimming shortened V by 5 bases and J by 10 bases, and 18 bases separated the two germline ends. The CDR3 length is 14 residues. Germline values: CDR1 MNHNY, CDR2 SVGAGI (reference sequence). CDR3 region: CASSDRTEITEQFF. In DNA, the CDR3 is TGTGCCAGCAGTGACAGGACCGAGATCACCGAGCAGTTCTTC.

The chain recombines TRBV12-3 or TRBV12-4 with TRBJ1-5; tentative D call: TRBD1 (6 bases). This CDR3 comprises 15 residues. V shed 6 bases and J shed 0 bases, with 12 bases lying between them. The CDR3: CASSRWTDSNQPQHF. The CDR3 DNA reads TGTGCCAGCAGCCGCTGGACAGATAGCAATCAGCCCCAGCATTTT.

This chain uses TRBV3-1 with TRBJ2-1; possible D gene TRBD2, 5 bases. CDR1 LGHDT and CDR2 YNNKEL come from the germline V gene (reference sequence). The CDR3 has 15 residues. Trimming left V 4 bases short and J 0 bases short, with 10 bases between. In DNA, the CDR3 is TGTGCCAGCAGCCCCCCAGCGGTCTCCTACAATGAGCAGTTCTTC. It translates to CASSPPAVSYNEQFF.

The chain is built from TRBV20-1 and TRBJ1-6; no firm D call. Trimming removed 1 base at V and 6 bases at J, with 10 bases between. This CDR3 has 14 residues. The V gene's germline CDR1 is DFQATT and CDR2 SNEGSKA (reference sequence). The CDR3 here is CSARVTDVNSPLHF. In DNA form, the CDR3 reads TGCAGTGCTAGAGTTACAGATGTTAATTCACCCCTCCACTTT.

This clonotype was counted at least ten times. This chain connects TRBV27 to TRBJ2-3; 7 bases fit TRBD2. There are 15 residues in the CDR3. Germline V gene data show CDR1 as MNHEY and CDR2 as SMNVEV (reference sequence). The ends lost 6 bases at V and 5 bases at J; junction bases unmatched: 11. The CDR3 DNA follows: TGTGCCAGCAGAAATCCGGGACTAATGGGAGATACGCAGTATTTT. Its protein is CASRNPGLMGDTQYF.

This clonotype showed up just once. V usage is TRBV12-3 or TRBV12-4 and J usage is TRBJ2-5; D tentatively reads TRBD1 or TRBD2 (5 bases each). The end of the DNA fits TRBJ2-4 better, so the J call may be wrong. CDR3 size: 15 residues. The CDR3 bases are TGTGCCAGCAGTTTAACTTTTGGGGGCAAAAACATTCAGTACTTC. It translates to CASSLTFGGKNIQYF.

The chain recombines TRBV5-1 with TRBJ2-1; unclear D gene. This CDR3 region has 16 residues. Germline values: CDR1 SGHRS, CDR2 YFSETQ. Deletions cut 2 bases from V and 0 bases from J, with 12 bases between. The CDR3 coding sequence is TGCGCCAGCAGCTTATCCGGGTCTAGCTCCTACAATGAGCAGTTCTTC. This encodes CASSLSGSSSYNEQFF.

A remark on this clonotype: This sequence may be a read error, since a much larger clone differs from it by one base. The chain carries TRBV24-1 and TRBJ2-1, with 7 bases identical to TRBD1. With V trimmed by 4 bases and J by 8 bases, 13 bases remained unmatched. Germline V gene lookup returns CDR1 KGHDR and CDR2 SFDVKD. The CDR3 runs 16 residues. CDR3 nucleotide sequence: TGTGCCACCAGTGACTCGGACAGGAGCTCCCACGATGAGCAGTTCTTC. Translating it yields CATSDSDRSSHDEQFF.

This clonotype has a count of ten or more. The chain recombines TRBV6-6 with TRBJ2-1, with TRBD1 matching over 9 bases. CDR1 is MNHNY and CDR2 is SVGAGI in the germline V gene (reference sequence). J lost 1 base, V lost 0 bases, and 4 bases had no gene match. There are 17 residues in the CDR3. The DNA for the CDR3 is TGTGCCAGCAGTTACTCAGCCGGGACAGGGTCCTACAATGAGCAGTTCTTC. Translating gives CASSYSAGTGSYNEQFF.

The V and J genes are TRBV14 and TRBJ1-1, with 7 bases identical to TRBD1. The CDR3 is made up of 16 amino acids. V lost 10 bases, J lost 5 bases, and 19 bases stayed unmatched. Germline V CDR1 and CDR2: SGHDN, FVKESK. The CDR3 DNA reads as TGTGCCACCTCAGGGGGGTCTCTCTCTCTCTCGACTGAAGCTTTCTTT. Translated: CATSGGSLSLSTEAFF.

This clonotype was observed many times. This sequence joins TRBV12-3 or TRBV12-4 and TRBJ2-5; D tentatively reads TRBD1 or TRBD2 (5 bases each). Trimming left V 5 bases short and J 2 bases short, with 12 bases between. CDR3 length: 14 residues. CDR3 amino acids: CASSRRDGQETQYF. The CDR3 DNA is TGTGCCAGCAGTCGCCGGGACGGGCAAGAGACCCAGTACTTC.

The chain joins TRBV4-2 to TRBJ2-3; D is unclear. CDR3 size: 15 residues. The V and J ends lost 1 base and 0 bases respectively, with 8 bases between them. Germline lookup yields CDR1 LGHNA and CDR2 YNFKEQ. The CDR3 is CASSQVQTSTDTQYF. CDR3 in DNA: TGTGCCAGCAGCCAAGTACAAACTAGCACAGATACGCAGTATTTT.

About this clonotype: A much larger clone lies a single base off, so this may be a read error. The V and J genes are TRBV9 and TRBJ2-1; D is possibly TRBD2 (5 bases). With the DNA end fitting TRBJ2-7 better, the J assignment may be wrong. CDR1 is SGDLS and CDR2 is YYNGEE in the germline V gene. This CDR3 region has 15 residues. CDR3 sequence (DNA): TGTGCCAGCAGCGCCGGGATAATCTCCTACAATGAGCAGTACTTC. Encoded protein: CASSAGIISYNEQYF.

This clonotype was seen a few times. The chain employs TRBV11-2 and TRBJ2-3; D possibly corresponds to TRBD1 (5 bases). Per the germline V gene, CDR1 is SGHAT and CDR2 is FQNNGV. This CDR3 contains 13 residues. Trimming shortened V by 5 bases and J by 9 bases, and 15 bases separated the two germline ends. CDR3 sequence: CASSRADPGTQYF. CDR3 in DNA: TGTGCCAGCAGCCGAGCAGACCCAGGGACGCAGTATTTT. Variable domain in full (rest from reference TRBV11-2 and TRBJ2-3): EAGVAQSPRYKIIEKRQSVAFWCNPISGHATLYWYQQILGQGPKLLIQFQNNGVVDDSQLPKDRFSAERLKGVDSTLKIQPAKLEDSAVYLCASSRADPGTQYFGPGTRLTVL.

The chain uses TRBV28 and TRBJ2-1; 7 bases map to TRBD2. The germline V gene encodes CDR1 MDHEN and CDR2 SYDVKM. Trimming removed 6 bases from V and 9 bases from J; junction bases left unmatched: 14. The CDR3 length is 15 residues. The CDR3 region is CASRAGGSSGVEQFF. For the CDR3, the DNA is TGTGCCAGCAGGGCCGGCGGGAGCTCGGGGGTTGAGCAGTTCTTC.